The 10 T cell receptor beta chains reported below all come from one sample, sequenced in a study of post-analysis software for immune sequencing data. Broader study findings: Patients used about 5 TRBV segments, including TRBV5-6, TRBV5-1 and TRBV20-1, more often than controls.

Every TCR beta cDNA library bore unique molecular identifiers. TCRdb reanalysed the PCR reads using MiXCR and keeps one entry per CDR3 protein. In the table there are roughly 200,000 distinct CDR3 sequences, 25% to 35% of which are singletons. Which antigens these TCRs recognize remains unknown. Sequencing was carried out using blood. The receptors shown here come from a girl aged 2-17 years with multiple sclerosis.

This clonotype was seen ten or more times. The chain has TRBV29-1 and TRBJ2-5, with unresolved D. The CDR3 consists of 13 residues. V was pared by 4 bases and J by 7 bases, with 16 bases between. Germline V gives CDR1 SQVTM, CDR2 ANQGSEA. The CDR3, as DNA: TGCAGCGTTGGAGATGTCCCCACGGGGACCCAGTACTTC. Its translation: CSVGDVPTGTQYF.

Worth noting for this clonotype: The junction departs from germline at one end; a sequencing error may be responsible. The V and J genes are TRBV25-1 and TRBJ2-3; a weak D match, TRBD2 (5 bases). CDR3 length equals 16 residues. In germline, CDR1 is MGHDK, CDR2 SYGVNS. The CDR3 DNA follows: TGTGCCAGCAGTGATCTCCGGACCGCTAGCATAGATACGCAGTATTTT. Translating gives CASSDLRTASIDTQYF.

Many counts were recorded for this clonotype. V is TRBV10-3 and J is TRBJ2-5, with D maybe TRBD1 (6 bases). V lost 10 bases and J lost 0, with 12 bases in between. Germline CDR1 ENHRY, CDR2 SYGVKD. The CDR3 loop spans 13 amino acids. In DNA, the CDR3 is TGTGCCACAGGGGTGGGATACCAAGAGACCCAGTACTTC. Amino acids: CATGVGYQETQYF.

The rearrangement links TRBV5-1 to TRBJ2-1, with D unresolved. CDR1 is SGHRS, CDR2 YFSETQ, per germline. The V end was cut by 4 bases, the J end by 3 bases, with 11 bases between. The CDR3 sequence is 14 residues long. The CDR3 region is CASSTLQSYNEQFF. The CDR3 nucleotides are TGCGCCAGCAGCACACTGCAGAGCTACAATGAGCAGTTCTTC.

About this clonotype: A read error may explain this, as a much larger clone is one base away. V is TRBV6-4 and J is TRBJ2-3; TRBD2 matches 8 bases. The V gene's germline CDR1 is MRHNA and CDR2 SNTAGT. CDR3 length: 15 amino acids. The ends lost 0 bases at V and 1 base at J; junction bases unmatched: 0. In nucleotides, the CDR3 is TGTGCCAGCAGTGACTCTAGCGGGGGCACAGATACGCAGTATTTT. Protein product: CASSDSSGGTDTQYF.

In this sample, this clonotype turned up a few times. Possible read error: a much larger clone is one base away. This chain joins TRBV7-8 and TRBJ2-7; 8 nucleotides line up with TRBD1. Unmatched junction bases numbered 12, after V lost 5 bases and J lost 6 bases. CDR1 is SGHVS and CDR2 is FQNEAQ in the germline V gene. The CDR3 sequence is 15 residues long. The CDR3 DNA is TGTGCCAGCAGCCTACAGGGGGGTGCGGGGAGCGAGCAGTACTTC. Amino acid sequence: CASSLQGGAGSEQYF.

There are a few counts of this clonotype. The rearrangement links TRBV29-1 to TRBJ1-5, with D maybe TRBD1 (5 bases). The CDR3 runs 12 residues. Trimming took off 6 bases at V and 4 bases at J, with 10 bases between the two ends. Germline V gene lookup returns CDR1 SQVTM and CDR2 ANQGSEA. Here the CDR3 DNA reads TGCAGCGTGGGACGGGGTAATCAGCCCCAGCATTTT. Residues: CSVGRGNQPQHF. The complete variable domain, with remaining parts taken from reference TRBV29-1 and TRBJ1-5, reads SAVISQKPSRDICQRGTSLTIQCQVDSQVTMMFWYRQQPGQSLTLIATANQGSEATYESGFVIDKFPISRPNLTFSTLTVSNMSPEDSSIYLCSVGRGNQPQHFGDGTRLSIL.

This clonotype is judged medium-sized. CDR3 region: CASSKVREGEQYF. In DNA form, the CDR3 reads TGTGCCAGCAGCAAAGTTAGGGAGGGCGAGCAGTACTTC. The rearrangement joins TRBV21-1 to TRBJ2-7; the table calls TRBD2, which could not be checked here. TRBV21-1 is labeled a pseudogene. CDR3 length equals 13 residues.

This clonotype has only a few counts. The rearrangement uses TRBV7-2 and TRBJ2-5; TRBD1 is a possible D gene (7 bases). The CDR3 is made up of 15 amino acids. V was cut by 5 bases and J by 5 bases, with 18 bases left in between. Germline lookup yields CDR1 SGHTA and CDR2 FQGNSA. In DNA, the CDR3 is TGTGCCAGCAGCCCATTTGGACAGGCGGGGGAGACCCAGTACTTC. It translates to CASSPFGQAGETQYF.

The rearrangement links TRBV11-2 to TRBJ2-3, with TRBD1 matching 8 bases. The CDR3 has 18 amino acids. Trimming cost V 2 bases and J 2 bases; bases outside gene matches: 12. The V gene's germline CDR1 is SGHAT and CDR2 FQNNGV. The CDR3 DNA reads as TGTGCCAGCAGCTTAACCAGGGACAGGAGATCAGACACAGATACGCAGTATTTT. Translated: CASSLTRDRRSDTDTQYF.